These T cell receptor beta chains were read from a single sample in a study of blood T cell repertoires in COVID-19. Here immunoSEQ multiplex PCR was the method, and the copy in TCRdb shows in-frame clones only, minus some. The sample holds 150,000 or so clones, around 80% seen once. Sequencing was performed on PBMCs or T cells enriched from blood (not recorded which). Source of these receptors: a man aged 35 to 55 who had recovered from COVID-19. Each CDR3 is given with its conserved first and last residue. A D gene is named only where the DNA matches it firmly. Size is stated for part of the rows, as once, few or many counts, or as a class when the clone is expanded.

- - TRBJ2-7 TRBV10-3 TGTGCCATCAGTGGCACGGGGTACGAGCAGTACTTC CAISGTGYEQYF
- - TRBJ1-2 TRBV7-9 TGTGCCAGCAGCTTAGCGGGGCAGGCCTATGGCTACACCTTC CASSLAGQAYGYTF
- - TRBJ1-2 TRBV28 TGTGCCAGCAGTTTGGCCAGGTGGAGCTACACCTTC CASSLARWSYTF
- TRBD1 TRBJ1-1 TRBV6-1 TGTGCCAGCAGTGGGCTGTATAACAGGGGGCGACCTGAAGCTTTCTTT CASSGLYNRGRPEAFF
- - TRBJ2-3 TRBV10-3 TGTGCCATCAGTGAGCCGGACTTCGCAGATACGCAGTATTTT CAISEPDFADTQYF
- TRBD1 TRBJ2-7 TRBV20-1 TGCAGTGCTAGTCGGACAGGGTCCACGAGCCCCTACGAGCAGTACTTC CSASRTGSTSPYEQYF
once - TRBJ1-1 TRBV21-1 TGTGCCATCCAGACGGGGGGAGGGTATGATAACACTGAAGCTTTCTTT CAIQTGGGYDNTEAFF
- TRBD1 TRBJ1-4 TRBV19 TGTGCCAGTAGTGAGGGACAGTCAAATGAAAAACTGTTTTTT CASSEGQSNEKLFF
- TRBD1 TRBJ1-2 TRBV7-6 TGTGCCAGCAGCCTGGGGGGCGGGTTAACAGGGGAGAACTATGGCTACACCTTC CASSLGGGLTGENYGYTF
- - TRBJ2-7 TRBV18 TGTGCCAGCTCACCAGGCAGCGCGGACGAGCAGTACTTC CASSPGSADEQYF
- - TRBJ2-5 TRBV7-3 TGTGCCAGCAGCGCCCAGGACTCGACGGAGACCCAGTACTTC CASSAQDSTETQYF
once - TRBJ1-1 TRBV20-1 TGCAGTGCTAGAGAGCTGAGCGCTTTCTTT CSARELSAFF
- - TRBJ1-6 TRBV24-1 TGTGCCACCAGTGATGACGACTGGAATTCACCCCTCCACTTT CATSDDDWNSPLHF
once TRBD1 TRBJ1-1 TRBV19 TGTGCCAGTAGTTCCAGACAGGGGCTTCAGGGGACTGAAGCTTTCTTT CASSSRQGLQGTEAFF
- - TRBJ1-5 TRBV11-2 TGTGCCAGCAGCCGGGGGACTGGGAATCAGCCCCAGCATTTT CASSRGTGNQPQHF
- TRBD1 TRBJ2-5 TRBV5-1 TGCGCCAGCAGCTCCTGGACAGGGGGGGAGACCCAGTACTTC CASSSWTGGETQYF
- TRBD1 TRBJ1-3 TRBV6-1 TGTGCCAGCAGTGAGACAGGGTACTCTGGAAACACCATATATTTT CASSETGYSGNTIYF
- - TRBJ1-1 TRBV9 TGTGCCAGCAGCCCGGAGGGAGAGAACACTGAAGCTTTCTTT CASSPEGENTEAFF
- - TRBJ2-1 TRBV2 TGTGCCAGCAGGAGGGGGGGCGAATTACTTAGGAGCTCCTACAATGAGCAGTTCTTC CASRRGGELLRSSYNEQFF
- - TRBJ1-2 TRBV5-6 TGTGCCAGCAGCATCAGGGGCCGGTATAAATATGGCTACACCTTC CASSIRGRYKYGYTF
- - TRBJ1-1 TRBV7-2 TGTGCCAGCAGCTTGGACACTGGCACTGAAGCTTTCTTT CASSLDTGTEAFF
- - TRBJ2-7 TRBV6-1 TGTGCCAGCAGTGAAAGGGGCTCCTACGAGCAGTACTTC CASSERGSYEQYF
- - TRBJ1-1 TRBV13 TGTGCCAGCGGAACCGGGGGGAACACTGAAGCTTTCTTT CASGTGGNTEAFF
- TRBD1 TRBJ2-7 TRBV13 TGTGCCAGCAGCTTAGGCGTGGACAGGGGAACCTACGAGCAGTACTTC CASSLGVDRGTYEQYF
- TRBD1 TRBJ1-2 TRBV11-2 TGTGCCAGCAGCTTGGGACAGGTCTATGGCTACACCTTC CASSLGQVYGYTF
- - TRBJ1-5 TRBV3-1/TRBV3-2 TGTGCCAGCAGCCAAGGGGCGCAGCATCAGCCCCAGCATTTT CASSQGAQHQPQHF
- - TRBJ1-5 TRBV6-1 TGTGCCAGCAGTGAAGGAGAACAGAATCAGCCCCAGCATTTT CASSEGEQNQPQHF
- - TRBJ2-2 TRBV5-1 TGCGCCAGCAGCCGTACTTCGGGTCCGAACACCGGGGAGCTGTTTTTT CASSRTSGPNTGELFF
- - TRBJ1-1 TRBV29-1 TGCAGCTCCCTGGGAGGGCCTACCTTGAACACTGAAGCTTTCTTT CSSLGGPTLNTEAFF
- TRBD1 TRBJ2-2 TRBV7-3 TGTGCCAGCAGCCGGACAGGGAACACCGGGGAGCTGTTTTTT CASSRTGNTGELFF
- TRBD1 TRBJ1-5 TRBV15 TGTGCCACCAGCAGGGACAGGGGGCTTCAGCCCCAGCATTTT CATSRDRGLQPQHF
- TRBD1 TRBJ2-4 TRBV11-2 TGTGCCAGCAGGGACAGGGGGCGGGAGTCAAACATTCAGTACTTC CASRDRGRESNIQYF
- TRBD2 TRBJ2-3 TRBV7-3 TGTGCCACCGAAGCGGGGGTCATTAAAGATACGCAGTATTTT CATEAGVIKDTQYF
- - TRBJ1-2 TRBV14 TGTGCCAGCAGCCCTTGGCGGGGGCGAAACAACTATGGCTACACCTTC CASSPWRGRNNYGYTF
- - TRBJ1-4 TRBV3-1/TRBV3-2 TGTGCCAGCAGCCAAGTTAACGCAGGGTTTAATGAAAAACTGTTTTTT CASSQVNAGFNEKLFF
- - TRBJ1-5 TRBV30 TGTGCCTGGAGTTCCCCAGTGTTTGGCCAGCCCCAGCATTTT CAWSSPVFGQPQHF
- TRBD2 TRBJ2-1 TRBV7-9 TGTGCCAGCAGCTTAGCTAGCGGGGGATACAATGAGCAGTTCTTC CASSLASGGYNEQFF
- - TRBJ2-7 TRBV5-1 TGCGCCCGGTCCCCTGGGGCAGGGTGGGACGAGCAGTACTTC CARSPGAGWDEQYF
- - TRBJ1-3 TRBV9 TGTGCCAGCAGCCCACACCAGGGGAGAAACACCATATATTTT CASSPHQGRNTIYF
- - TRBJ1-5 TRBV24-1 TGTGCCACCAGTGACCCTTCCAGGGGTAGCAATCAGCCCCAGCATTTT CATSDPSRGSNQPQHF
- TRBD1 TRBJ2-1 TRBV9 TGTGCCAGCAGCCCGGGACAGGGAAGCAATGAGCAGTTCTTC CASSPGQGSNEQFF
- - TRBJ2-3 TRBV9 TGTGCCAGCAGCGTAGACTTGGATACGCAGTATTTT CASSVDLDTQYF
few TRBD1 TRBJ1-2 TRBV7-3 TGTGCCAGCAGCGAGTCGACAGGGGGCTCTGATGGCTACACCTTC CASSESTGGSDGYTF
- - TRBJ1-2 TRBV5-6 TGTGCCAGCAGCTTATACAGGGATGTCTATGGCTACACCTTC CASSLYRDVYGYTF
- TRBD2 TRBJ2-5 TRBV5-6 TGTGCCAGCAGCTCGCCACTAGCGGGGGGGGCCGCAGAGACCCAGTACTTC CASSSPLAGGAAETQYF
- TRBD1 TRBJ2-5 TRBV6-5 TGTGCCAGCACGGACAGGGGGCCGAAAGAGACCCAGTACTTC CASTDRGPKETQYF
- - TRBJ1-2 TRBV3-1/TRBV3-2 TGTGCCAGCAGCTCACCGGGACACTCTGCTTTC CASSSPGHSAF
- - TRBJ1-1 TRBV30 TGTGCCTGGAACCTGGCAGGTTTCTTTGAAGCTTTCTTT CAWNLAGFFEAFF
- TRBD1 TRBJ1-1 TRBV28 TGTGCCAGCAGTCGGCCGCAGGGGGGCACTGAAGCTTTCTTT CASSRPQGGTEAFF
- - TRBJ1-1 TRBV28 TGTGCCAGCAGTTTGGTCAGGGGCACTGAAGCTTTCTTT CASSLVRGTEAFF
few - TRBJ1-5 TRBV7-9 TGTGCCAGCAGTAGGGAGGGTCAGCCCCAGCATTTT CASSREGQPQHF
- - TRBJ1-1 TRBV7-9 TGTGCCAGCCGTCTGGGCGGGGGGGCGTCGAACACTGAAGCTTTCTTT CASRLGGGASNTEAFF
- - TRBJ2-1 TRBV5-1 TGCGCCAGCAGCTTTAAGGGAGGTGAGCAGTTCTTC CASSFKGGEQFF
- - TRBJ2-7 TRBV6-1 TGTGCCAGCAGTGAAGCGAGCTCCTACGAGCAGTACTTC CASSEASSYEQYF
- TRBD2 TRBJ2-7 TRBV13 TGTGCCAGCAACTCTCGGACTAGCGGGGGGGCCAACGAGCAGTACTTC CASNSRTSGGANEQYF
- TRBD2 TRBJ2-3 TRBV18 TGTGCCAGCTCACCAAGGTTGACTAGCGGGGAAACAGATACGCAGTATTTT CASSPRLTSGETDTQYF
- TRBD2 TRBJ2-4 TRBV4-1 TGCGCCAGCAGCCAAGCGGGGGGGCAAGGCAAAAACATTCAGTACTTC CASSQAGGQGKNIQYF
- - TRBJ1-6 TRBV5-1 TGCGCCAGCAGCTTGACCTCGGGACAAACCAATTCACCCCTCCACTTT CASSLTSGQTNSPLHF
- - TRBJ2-3 TRBV2 TGTGCCAGCAGGTCGAGAGGGACTAGCACAGATACGCAGTATTTT CASRSRGTSTDTQYF